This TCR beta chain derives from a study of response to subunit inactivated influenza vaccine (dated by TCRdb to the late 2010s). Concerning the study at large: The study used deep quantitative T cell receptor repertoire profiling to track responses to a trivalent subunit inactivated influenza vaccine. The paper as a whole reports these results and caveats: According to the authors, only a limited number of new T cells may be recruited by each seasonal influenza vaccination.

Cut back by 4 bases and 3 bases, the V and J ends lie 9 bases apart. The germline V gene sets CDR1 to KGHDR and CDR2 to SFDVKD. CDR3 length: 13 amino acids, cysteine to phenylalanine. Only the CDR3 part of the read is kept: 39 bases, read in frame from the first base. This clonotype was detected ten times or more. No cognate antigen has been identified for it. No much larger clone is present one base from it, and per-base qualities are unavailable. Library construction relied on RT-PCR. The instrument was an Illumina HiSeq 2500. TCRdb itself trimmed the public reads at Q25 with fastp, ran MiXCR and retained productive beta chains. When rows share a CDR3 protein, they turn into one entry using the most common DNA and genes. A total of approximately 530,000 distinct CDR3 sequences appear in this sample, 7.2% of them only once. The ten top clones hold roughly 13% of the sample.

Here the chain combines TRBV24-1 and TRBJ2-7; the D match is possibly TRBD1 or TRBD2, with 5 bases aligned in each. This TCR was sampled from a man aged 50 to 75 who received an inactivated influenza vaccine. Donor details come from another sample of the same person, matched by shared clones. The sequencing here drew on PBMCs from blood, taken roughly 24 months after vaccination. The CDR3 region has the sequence CATSESGSYEQYF. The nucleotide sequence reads TGTGCCACCAGTGAGTCAGGGAGCTACGAGCAGTACTTC.